The 7 T cell receptor beta chains listed next were all sequenced from one sample in a study of T cell clonotyping in hematopoietic cell transplantation. Sequencing was performed with immunoSEQ multiplex PCR; in TCRdb, only in-frame clones are kept and a portion is missing. The sample has more than 65,000 clones; approximately 94% are singletons. Sequencing was performed on peripheral blood mononuclear cells. The origin of the receptors is a man aged 50 to 59 in good health. Some clones in this sample may be carry-over from other donors' samples.

V and J are TRBV27 and TRBJ2-7; D is undetermined. CDR3 length: 14 amino acids. Germline V gene data show CDR1 as MNHEY and CDR2 as SMNVEV (reference sequence). Trimming removed 5 bases from V and 6 bases from J, with 17 bases in between. The CDR3 spells CASSLAGFYAEQYF. The CDR3 DNA is TGTGCCAGCAGTCTGGCTGGTTTTTATGCCGAGCAGTACTTC.

The chain couples TRBV28 to TRBJ2-2; tentatively, D is TRBD2 (6 bases). V was shortened by 5 bases and J by 0 bases, with 16 bases between the two germline ends. Germline-derived CDR1 and CDR2 are MDHEN and SYDVKM. The CDR3 extends over 17 amino acids. CDR3 loop: CASSPQLADTNTGELFF. The CDR3 DNA is TGTGCCAGCAGTCCCCAATTAGCGGATACGAACACCGGGGAGCTGTTTTTT.

J is TRBJ2-1 and V is TRBV25-1, with D perhaps being TRBD1 or TRBD2 (6 bases each). CDR1 is MGHDK, CDR2 SYGVNS, per germline. The CDR3 runs 14 residues. Trimming shortened V by 3 bases and J by 7 bases, and 13 bases separated the two germline ends. The CDR3 reads CASSDLGGWNEQFF. The DNA of the CDR3 is TGTGCCAGCAGTGACCTGGGGGGCTGGAATGAGCAGTTCTTC.

V gene TRBV7-4 combines with J gene TRBJ2-1; D is perhaps TRBD1 (6 bases). Germline V gene lookup returns CDR1 SGHVT and CDR2 SQSDAQ. Trimming took off 4 bases at V and 7 bases at J, with 23 bases between the two ends. The CDR3 is 17 residues long. The chain's CDR3 is CASSCLRTAAPGNEQFF. For the CDR3, the DNA is TGTGCCAGCAGCTGCCTCCGGACAGCCGCCCCAGGGAATGAGCAGTTCTTC. Filled out from reference TRBV7-4 and TRBJ2-1, the complete variable domain reads GAGVSQSPRYKVAKRGRDVALRCDSISGHVTLYWYRQTLGQGSEVLTYSQSDAQRDKSGRPSGRFSAERPERSVSTLKIQRTEQGDSAVYLCASSCLRTAAPGNEQFFGPGTRLTVL.

This clone is a singleton in its sample. V and J are TRBV4-2 and TRBJ1-3; D is perhaps TRBD1 (5 bases). This CDR3 has 16 residues. CDR1 is LGHNA, CDR2 YNFKEQ, per germline. V shed 0 bases and J shed 3 bases, with 12 bases lying between them. CDR3 coding DNA: TGTGCCAGCAGCCAAGAATTCCCGGGGCTTGGAAACACCATATATTTT. The encoded protein is CASSQEFPGLGNTIYF.

The V and J genes are TRBV5-6 and TRBJ2-5; TRBD1 matches at 8 bases. The CDR3 loop spans 17 amino acids. CDR1 is SGHDT and CDR2 is YYEEEE in the germline V gene. V was clipped by 2 bases and J by 0 bases; unmatched bases: 9. The CDR3 sequence: CASSLTGGPPYQETQYF. Written as DNA, the CDR3 is TGTGCCAGCAGCTTAACAGGGGGTCCACCGTACCAAGAGACCCAGTACTTC.

The genes are TRBV13 and TRBJ2-2; tentative D call: TRBD2 (6 bases). This CDR3 is built from 13 residues. Trimming took 8 bases from V and 3 from J, leaving 10 bases between them. CDR1 is PRHDT, CDR2 FYEKMQ, per germline (reference sequence). CDR3 sequence (DNA): TGTGCCAGCCAAGGAGGGCACACCGGGGAGCTGTTTTTT. The encoded protein is CASQGGHTGELFF.